This T cell receptor beta chain is drawn from a study of PD-1 blockade in classical Hodgkin lymphoma. Relapses following autologous stem cell transplantation were seen in all patients, with brentuximab vedotin exposure varying. Sequenced by immunoSEQ multiplex PCR; TCRdb stores in-frame clones only, minus some. The sample lists tens of thousands of clones, approximately 66% seen once, with approximately 24% in the top ten. This material consisted of peripheral blood mononuclear cells (PBMCs), taken before the second cycle of nivolumab. This sequence originates from a human donor with classical Hodgkin lymphoma.

CDR3 in DNA: TGTGCCAGCCAATCGTGGAAGGGGGCAGGAGAGACCCAGTACTTC. This sequence encodes CASQSWKGAGETQYF. The chain links TRBV6-5 to TRBJ2-5; 7 bases are shared with TRBD1. This CDR3 comprises 15 residues. Trimming took 8 bases from V and 4 from J; bases not matched to a gene: 13. Germline values: CDR1 MNHEY, CDR2 SVGAGI.